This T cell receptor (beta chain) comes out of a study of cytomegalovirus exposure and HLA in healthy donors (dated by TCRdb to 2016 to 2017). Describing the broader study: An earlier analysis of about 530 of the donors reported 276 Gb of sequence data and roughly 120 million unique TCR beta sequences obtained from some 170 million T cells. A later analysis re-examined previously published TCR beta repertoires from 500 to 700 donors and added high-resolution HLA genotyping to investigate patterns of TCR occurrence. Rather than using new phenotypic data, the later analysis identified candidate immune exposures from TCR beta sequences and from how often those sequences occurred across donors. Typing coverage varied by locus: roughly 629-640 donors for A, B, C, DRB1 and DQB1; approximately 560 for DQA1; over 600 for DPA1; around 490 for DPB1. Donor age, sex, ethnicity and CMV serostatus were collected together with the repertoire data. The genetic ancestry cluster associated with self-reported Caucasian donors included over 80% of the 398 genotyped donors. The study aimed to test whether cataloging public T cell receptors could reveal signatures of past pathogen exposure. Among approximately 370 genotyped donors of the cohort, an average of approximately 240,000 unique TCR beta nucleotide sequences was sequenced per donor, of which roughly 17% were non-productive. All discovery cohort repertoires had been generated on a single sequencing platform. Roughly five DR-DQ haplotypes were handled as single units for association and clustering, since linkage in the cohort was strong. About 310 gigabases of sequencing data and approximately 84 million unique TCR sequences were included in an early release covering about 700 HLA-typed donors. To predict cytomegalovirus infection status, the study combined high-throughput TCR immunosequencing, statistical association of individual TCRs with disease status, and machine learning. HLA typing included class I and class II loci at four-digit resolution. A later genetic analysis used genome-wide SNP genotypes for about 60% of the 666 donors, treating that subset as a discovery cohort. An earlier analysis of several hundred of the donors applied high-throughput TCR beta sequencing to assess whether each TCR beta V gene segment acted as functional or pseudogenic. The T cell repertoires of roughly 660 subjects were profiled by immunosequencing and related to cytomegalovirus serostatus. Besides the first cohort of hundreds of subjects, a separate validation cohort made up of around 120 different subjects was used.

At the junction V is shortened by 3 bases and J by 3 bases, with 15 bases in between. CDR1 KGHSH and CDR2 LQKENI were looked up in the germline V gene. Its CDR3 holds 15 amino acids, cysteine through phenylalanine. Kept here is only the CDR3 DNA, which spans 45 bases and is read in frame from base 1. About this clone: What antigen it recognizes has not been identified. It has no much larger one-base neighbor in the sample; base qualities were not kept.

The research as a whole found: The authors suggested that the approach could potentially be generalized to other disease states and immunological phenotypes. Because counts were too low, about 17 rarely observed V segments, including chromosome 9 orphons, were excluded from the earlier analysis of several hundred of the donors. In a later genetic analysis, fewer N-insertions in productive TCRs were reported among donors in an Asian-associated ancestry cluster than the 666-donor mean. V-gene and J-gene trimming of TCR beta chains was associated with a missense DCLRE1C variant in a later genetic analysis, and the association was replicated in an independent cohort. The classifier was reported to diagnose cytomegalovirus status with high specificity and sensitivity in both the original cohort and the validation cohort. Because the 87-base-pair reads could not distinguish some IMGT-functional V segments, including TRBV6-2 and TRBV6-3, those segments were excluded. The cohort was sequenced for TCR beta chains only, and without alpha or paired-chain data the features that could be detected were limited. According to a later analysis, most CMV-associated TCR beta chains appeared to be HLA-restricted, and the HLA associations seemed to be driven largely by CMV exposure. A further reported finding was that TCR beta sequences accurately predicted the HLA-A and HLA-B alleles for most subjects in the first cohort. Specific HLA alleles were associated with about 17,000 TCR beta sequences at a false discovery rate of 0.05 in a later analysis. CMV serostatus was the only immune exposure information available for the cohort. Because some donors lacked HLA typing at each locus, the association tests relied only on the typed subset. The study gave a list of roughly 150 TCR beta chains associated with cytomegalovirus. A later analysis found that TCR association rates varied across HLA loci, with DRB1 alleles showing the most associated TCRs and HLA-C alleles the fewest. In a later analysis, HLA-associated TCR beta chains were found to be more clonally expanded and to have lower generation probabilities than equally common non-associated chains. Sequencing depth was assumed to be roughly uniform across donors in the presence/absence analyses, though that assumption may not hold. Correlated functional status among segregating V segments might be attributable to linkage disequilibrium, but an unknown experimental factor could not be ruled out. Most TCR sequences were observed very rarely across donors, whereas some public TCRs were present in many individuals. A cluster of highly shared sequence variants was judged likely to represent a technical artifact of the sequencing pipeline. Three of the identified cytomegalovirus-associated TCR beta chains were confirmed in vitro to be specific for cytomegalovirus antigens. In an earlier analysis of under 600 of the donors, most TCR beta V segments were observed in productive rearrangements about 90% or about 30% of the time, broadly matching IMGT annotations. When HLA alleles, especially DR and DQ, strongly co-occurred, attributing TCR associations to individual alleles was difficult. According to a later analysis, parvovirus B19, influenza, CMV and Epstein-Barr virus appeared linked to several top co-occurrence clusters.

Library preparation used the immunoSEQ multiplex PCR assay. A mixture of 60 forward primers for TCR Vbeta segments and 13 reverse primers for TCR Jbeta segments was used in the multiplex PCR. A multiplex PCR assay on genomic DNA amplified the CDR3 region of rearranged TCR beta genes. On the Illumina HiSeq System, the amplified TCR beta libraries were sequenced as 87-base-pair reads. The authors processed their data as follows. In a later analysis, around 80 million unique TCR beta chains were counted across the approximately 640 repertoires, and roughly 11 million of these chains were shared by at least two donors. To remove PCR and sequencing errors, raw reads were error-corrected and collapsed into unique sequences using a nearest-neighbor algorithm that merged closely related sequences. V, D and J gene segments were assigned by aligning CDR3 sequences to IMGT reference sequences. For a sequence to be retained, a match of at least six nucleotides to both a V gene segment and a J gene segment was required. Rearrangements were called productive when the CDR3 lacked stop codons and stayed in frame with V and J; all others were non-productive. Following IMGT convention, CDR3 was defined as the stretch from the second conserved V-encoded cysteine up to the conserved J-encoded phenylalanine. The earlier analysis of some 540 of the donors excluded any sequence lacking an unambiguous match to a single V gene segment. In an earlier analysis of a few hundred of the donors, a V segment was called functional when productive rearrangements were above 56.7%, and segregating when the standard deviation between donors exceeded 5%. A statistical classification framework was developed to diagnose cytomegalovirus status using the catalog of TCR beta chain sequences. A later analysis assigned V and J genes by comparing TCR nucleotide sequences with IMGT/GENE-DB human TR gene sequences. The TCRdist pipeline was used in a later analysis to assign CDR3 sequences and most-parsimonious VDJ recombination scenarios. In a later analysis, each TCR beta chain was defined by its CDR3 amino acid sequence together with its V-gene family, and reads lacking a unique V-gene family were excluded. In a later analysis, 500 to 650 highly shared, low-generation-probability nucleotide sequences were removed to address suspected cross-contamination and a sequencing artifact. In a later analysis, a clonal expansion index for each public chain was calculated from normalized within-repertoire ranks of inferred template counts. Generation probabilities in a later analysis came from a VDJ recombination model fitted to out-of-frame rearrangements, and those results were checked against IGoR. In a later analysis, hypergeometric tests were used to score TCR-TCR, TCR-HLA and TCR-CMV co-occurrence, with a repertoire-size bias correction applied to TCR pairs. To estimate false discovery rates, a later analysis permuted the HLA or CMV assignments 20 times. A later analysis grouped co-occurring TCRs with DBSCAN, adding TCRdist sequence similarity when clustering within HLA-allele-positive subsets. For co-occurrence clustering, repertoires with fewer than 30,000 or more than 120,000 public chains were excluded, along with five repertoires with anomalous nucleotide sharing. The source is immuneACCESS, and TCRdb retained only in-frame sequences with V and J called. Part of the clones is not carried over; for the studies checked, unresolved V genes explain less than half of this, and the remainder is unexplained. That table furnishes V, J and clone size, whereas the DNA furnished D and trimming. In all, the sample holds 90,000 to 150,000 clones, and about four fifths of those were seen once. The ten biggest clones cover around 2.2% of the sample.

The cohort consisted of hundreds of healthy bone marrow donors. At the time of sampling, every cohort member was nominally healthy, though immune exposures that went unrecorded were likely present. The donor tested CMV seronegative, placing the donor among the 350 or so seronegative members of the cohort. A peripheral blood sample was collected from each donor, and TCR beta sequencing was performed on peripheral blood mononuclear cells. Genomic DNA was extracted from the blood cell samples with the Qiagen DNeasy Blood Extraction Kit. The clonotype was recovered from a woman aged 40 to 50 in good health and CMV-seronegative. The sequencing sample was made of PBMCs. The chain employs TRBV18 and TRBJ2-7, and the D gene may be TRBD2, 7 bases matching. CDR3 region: CASSPGGGVNYEQYF. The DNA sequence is TGTGCCAGCTCACCGGGAGGGGGAGTTAACTACGAGCAGTACTTC. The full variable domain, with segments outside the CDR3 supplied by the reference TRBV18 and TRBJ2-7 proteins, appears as NAGVMQNPRHLVRRRGQEARLRCSPMKGHSHVYWYRQLPEEGLKFMVYLQKENIIDESGMPKERFSAEFPKEGPSILRIQQVVRGDSAAYFCASSPGGGVNYEQYFGPGTRLTVT.